Following are 19 T cell receptor beta chains from one sample sequenced in a study of cytomegalovirus exposure and HLA in healthy donors. PCR employed 60 Vbeta and 13 Jbeta primers. Clones were read by immunoSEQ multiplex PCR, and TCRdb kept only the in-frame ones, dropping some. The data show about 200,000 clones, approximately 80% seen once. Sequences were obtained from PBMCs. All receptors come from a woman in her 30s in good health and CMV-seronegative.

This clone turned up a few times. The V gene is TRBV6-5, the J gene TRBJ2-7; TRBD2 aligns across 13 bases. Germline V gene lookup returns CDR1 MNHEY and CDR2 SVGAGI. V trimming: 0 bases; J trimming: 6 bases; junction bases outside the gene matches: 2. The CDR3 is 15 residues long. The CDR3 DNA is TGTGCCAGCAGTTACTCTCGACTAGCGGGAGGCGAGCAGTACTTC. Residues: CASSYSRLAGGEQYF.

This chain links TRBV7-2 with TRBJ2-1; TRBD1 matches at 10 bases. V lost 1 base and J lost 7; bases outside the gene matches: 13. The CDR3 runs 18 residues. The germline CDR1 and CDR2 sequences are SGHTA and FQGNSA. The CDR3 is CASSLGRDRGPRENEQFF. Here the CDR3 DNA reads TGTGCCAGCAGCTTAGGCCGGGACAGGGGTCCAAGGGAAAATGAGCAGTTCTTC. The variable domain in full, with the rest retrieved from reference TRBV7-2 and TRBJ2-1, is GAGVSQSPSNKVTEKGKDVELRCDPISGHTALYWYRQSLGQGLEFLIYFQGNSAPDKSGLPSDRFSAERTGGSVSTLTIQRTQQEDSAVYLCASSLGRDRGPRENEQFFGPGTRLTVL.

This clone appeared a few times. The V call is TRBV5-1, the J call TRBJ2-7, with 12 bases identical to TRBD2. Trimming took 0 bases from V and 4 from J; bases not matched to a gene: 5. Germline V CDR1 and CDR2: SGHRS, YFSETQ. This CDR3 has 16 residues. CDR3 bases: TGCGCCAGCAGCTTGGTTCTAGCGGGGGGGCTGTACGAGCAGTACTTC. As protein: CASSLVLAGGLYEQYF.

The table lists this clone with a few counts. This chain connects TRBV5-6 to TRBJ2-7; the D gene is possibly TRBD2 (5 bases). Between the trimmed V and J ends, which lost 4 bases and 7 bases, there was a span of 9 bases. CDR1 is SGHDT and CDR2 is YYEEEE in the germline V gene. The CDR3 spans 11 residues. The CDR3 nucleotides are TGTGCCAGCAGCCGAGGGTTTGAGCAGTACTTC. This sequence encodes CASSRGFEQYF.

The chain combines TRBV7-8 with TRBJ1-2, with TRBD1 identical over 8 bases. V lost 5 bases, J lost 3 bases, and 5 bases stayed unmatched. The CDR3 covers 14 residues. The germline gives CDR1 SGHVS, CDR2 FQNEAQ. The CDR3 nucleotides are TGTGCCAGCAGCACCCGACAGGGGTACTATGGCTACACCTTC. It is translated as CASSTRQGYYGYTF. Full variable domain (missing parts from reference TRBV7-8 and TRBJ1-2): GAGVSQSPRYKVAKRGQDVALRCDPISGHVSLFWYQQALGQGPEFLTYFQNEAQLDKSGLPSDRFFAERPEGSVSTLKIQRTQQEDSAVYLCASSTRQGYYGYTFGSGTRLTVV.

This chain connects TRBV4-1 to TRBJ2-7; TRBD2 matches at 8 bases. The CDR3 is made up of 16 amino acids. Trimming removed 0 bases from V and 7 bases from J; junction bases left unmatched: 11. The V gene's germline CDR1 is MGHRA and CDR2 YSYEKL. The CDR3: CASSQDPGGGPREQYF. CDR3 in DNA: TGCGCCAGCAGCCAAGATCCAGGCGGGGGGCCCCGGGAGCAGTACTTC.

This clone was seen more than once but under ten times. The chain combines TRBV4-3 with TRBJ1-2; 7 bases align to TRBD1. J lost 5 bases, V lost 0 bases, and 6 bases had no gene match. Germline V gives CDR1 LGHNA, CDR2 YSLEER. The CDR3 covers 15 residues. CDR3 DNA sequence: TGCGCCAGCAGCCAAGAACGACAGGGCCCTTATGGCTACACCTTC. Translation gives CASSQERQGPYGYTF.

The CDR3 here is CASSLYRGRETQYF. In DNA form, the CDR3 reads TGTGCCAGTAGTCTCTATAGGGGGCGAGAGACCCAGTACTTC. The V call is TRBV19, the J call TRBJ2-5, with 7 bases that match TRBD1. The CDR3 loop spans 14 amino acids. After removal of 5 bases from V and 4 bases from J, the junction contained 7 bases not matched to a gene. Germline-derived CDR1 and CDR2 are LNHDA and SQIVND (reference sequence).

This clone showed up many times. The V and J genes are TRBV4-1 and TRBJ1-2; 7 positions agree with TRBD1. The CDR3 spans 15 residues. J lost 4 bases, V lost 1 base, and 6 bases had no gene match. CDR1 and CDR2 (germline): MGHRA, YSYEKL. This chain's CDR3 is CASSQGPGQFYGYTF. In DNA form, the CDR3 reads TGCGCCAGCAGCCAAGGCCCGGGACAGTTCTATGGCTACACCTTC.

V is TRBV5-6 and J is TRBJ1-4; D is unresolved. V lost 2 bases, J lost 5 bases, and 13 bases lay in between. In germline, CDR1 is SGHDT, CDR2 YYEEEE. The CDR3 loop spans 15 amino acids. In DNA, the CDR3 is TGTGCCAGCAGCTTATATACCCAGTTAAATGAAAAACTGTTTTTT. Amino acid sequence: CASSLYTQLNEKLFF.

The chain employs TRBV5-1 and TRBJ2-7; possible D gene TRBD1, 5 bases. The CDR3 totals 14 residues. Germline V gives CDR1 SGHRS, CDR2 YFSETQ. V dropped 8 bases and J dropped 7 bases, with 22 bases sitting between them. Written as DNA, the CDR3 is TGCGCCAGGCAAAGGGGCGACCTTACCGCGGAGCAGTACTTC. Its translation is CARQRGDLTAEQYF.

This clone was seen once. This chain uses TRBV5-6 with TRBJ1-2; D unclear. The CDR3 covers 13 residues. The germline gives CDR1 SGHDT, CDR2 YYEEEE. Trimming took 1 base from V and 5 from J, leaving 9 bases between them. CDR3 nucleotide sequence: TGTGCCAGCAGCTTGCAAGGGAGGTATGGCTACACCTTC. This encodes CASSLQGRYGYTF.

The rearrangement joins TRBV18 to TRBJ2-7; no clear D. The germline V gene encodes CDR1 KGHSH and CDR2 LQKENI. Trimming took off 0 bases at V and 2 bases at J, with 8 bases between the two ends. The CDR3 consists of 14 residues. The CDR3 DNA reads as TGTGCCAGCTCACCACCGGCCCTTCCCTACGAGCAGTACTTC. Translation: CASSPPALPYEQYF.

V usage is TRBV7-9 and J usage is TRBJ2-1, with D maybe TRBD2 (6 bases). The CDR3 is 17 amino acids. Trimming shortened V by 5 bases and J by 2 bases, and 19 bases separated the two germline ends. Germline CDR1 reads SEHNR; CDR2 reads FQNEAQ (reference sequence). The DNA for the CDR3 is TGTGCCAGCAGCACGACTACTAGCATATCAACCTACAATGAGCAGTTCTTC. It encodes CASSTTTSISTYNEQFF.

This clone was counted between two and nine times. The rearrangement links TRBV19 to TRBJ1-5; weak D call: TRBD1 (6 bases). This CDR3 is built from 17 residues. Germline CDR1 reads LNHDA; CDR2 reads SQIVND (reference sequence). Trimming took off 7 bases at V and 0 bases at J, with 19 bases between the two ends. The DNA for the CDR3 is TGTGCCAGTAAAGACAGGTCAAGCATCCATAGCAATCAGCCCCAGCATTTT. Amino acids: CASKDRSSIHSNQPQHF. The full variable domain, in which reference TRBV19 and TRBJ1-5 provide the parts outside the CDR3, is DGGITQSPKYLFRKEGQNVTLSCEQNLNHDAMYWYRQDPGQGLRLIYYSQIVNDFQKGDIAEGYSVSREKKESFPLTVTSAQKNPTAFYLCASKDRSSIHSNQPQHFGDGTRLSIL.

This clone appeared a single time. V usage is TRBV18 and J usage is TRBJ1-4, with D possibly TRBD1 on 5 matching bases. This CDR3 is 13 amino acids long. Germline V lookup: CDR1 KGHSH, CDR2 LQKENI. V dropped 8 bases and J dropped 3 bases, with 10 bases sitting between them. CDR3 residues: CASTTAPNEKLFF. In nucleotides, the CDR3 is TGTGCCAGCACGACAGCCCCTAATGAAAAACTGTTTTTT. The whole variable domain, filled in from reference TRBV18 and TRBJ1-4, reads NAGVMQNPRHLVRRRGQEARLRCSPMKGHSHVYWYRQLPEEGLKFMVYLQKENIIDESGMPKERFSAEFPKEGPSILRIQQVVRGDSAAYFCASTTAPNEKLFFGSGTQLSVL.

This clone showed up just a few times. J is TRBJ2-1 and V is TRBV12-5, with 14 bases identical to TRBD2. Germline V CDR1 and CDR2: LGHNT, FRNRAP. The CDR3 has 23 amino acids. J was trimmed by 3 bases and V by 1 base; bases with no gene match: 20. The DNA of the CDR3 is TGTGCTAGTGGTTTGGCTTACTTGGGACTAGCGGGGGACCCCGACCTCAACTACAATGAGCAGTTCTTC. Protein sequence: CASGLAYLGLAGDPDLNYNEQFF.

The chain links TRBV7-2 to TRBJ2-4, with D maybe TRBD2 (5 bases). Germline CDR1 reads SGHTA; CDR2 reads FQGNSA. Trimming pared 5 bases from V and 7 bases from J, leaving 12 bases between. CDR3 length equals 13 residues. CDR3 residues: CASSTRAGNIQYF. The CDR3 DNA reads as TGTGCCAGCAGCACCCGGGCGGGCAACATTCAGTACTTC.

For this clone: Other DNA variants within this sample encode the same CDR3. The chain joins TRBV6-1 to TRBJ2-2; 7 nucleotides line up with TRBD1. CDR1 MNHNS and CDR2 SASEGT come from the germline V gene. The CDR3 is made up of 14 amino acids. With V trimmed by 6 bases and J by 7 bases, 8 bases remained unmatched. The DNA for the CDR3 is TGTGCCAGCAGCCCGACTGACAGGGTCGGGGAGCTGTTTTTT. Its protein product is CASSPTDRVGELFF.